One T cell receptor beta chain is described in this entry. Its antigen is still unknown. The sample is drawn from a study of T cell responses to AZD1222 COVID-19 vaccine. Regarding the study as a whole: Spike-specific TCR breadth and depth both grew after two AZD1222 doses. Unmutated variant regions are reportedly targeted by nearly half of spike-specific TCRs. Spike was spanned by vaccine-associated CD4 TCRs, which were dominant at 160-218 and 743-854. AZD1222 recipients seropositive at baseline numbered only six.

Produced via immunoSEQ multiplex PCR; TCRdb's table is partial and in-frame only. Among approximately 140,000 clones listed, around 89% were seen once. The CDR3 consists of 15 residues. The V gene end was trimmed by 7 bases and the J gene end by 4 bases; junction bases not matched to a gene: 12. CDR1 and CDR2 from the germline V gene are MNHEY and SVGAGI. This receptor was identified in an adult in good health. The sample was peripheral blood, taken on day 0 of AZD1222 vaccination. This chain joins TRBV6-5 and TRBJ2-7; TRBD2 agrees at 8 bases. The CDR3 sequence: CASTRGLAGLYEQYF. The CDR3 DNA reads as TGTGCCAGCACCAGAGGGCTAGCGGGTCTTTACGAGCAGTACTTC.